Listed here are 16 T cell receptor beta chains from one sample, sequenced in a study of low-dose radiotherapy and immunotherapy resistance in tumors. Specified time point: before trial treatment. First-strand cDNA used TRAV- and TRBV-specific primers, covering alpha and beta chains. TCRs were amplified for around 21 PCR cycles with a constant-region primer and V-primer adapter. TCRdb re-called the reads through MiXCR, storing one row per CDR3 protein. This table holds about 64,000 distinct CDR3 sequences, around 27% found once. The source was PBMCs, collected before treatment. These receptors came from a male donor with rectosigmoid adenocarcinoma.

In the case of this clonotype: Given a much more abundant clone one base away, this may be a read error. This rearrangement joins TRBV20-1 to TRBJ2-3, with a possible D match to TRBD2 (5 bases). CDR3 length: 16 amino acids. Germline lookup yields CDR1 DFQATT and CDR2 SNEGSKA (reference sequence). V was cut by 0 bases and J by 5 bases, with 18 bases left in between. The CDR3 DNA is TGCAGTGCTAGAGACCCAGGCGCCCCGGGGAAAGATACGCAGTATTTT. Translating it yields CSARDPGAPGKDTQYF.

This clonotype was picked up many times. CDR3: CASSRNRASLNTGELFF. In DNA, the CDR3 is TGTGCCAGCAGCCGTAACAGGGCATCTCTGAACACCGGGGAGCTGTTTTTT. The chain has TRBV7-8 and TRBJ2-2; D may be TRBD1 (6 bases). This CDR3 contains 17 residues. Trimming stripped 5 bases from V and 1 base from J, with 17 bases between. CDR1 and CDR2 from the germline V gene are SGHVS and FQNEAQ.

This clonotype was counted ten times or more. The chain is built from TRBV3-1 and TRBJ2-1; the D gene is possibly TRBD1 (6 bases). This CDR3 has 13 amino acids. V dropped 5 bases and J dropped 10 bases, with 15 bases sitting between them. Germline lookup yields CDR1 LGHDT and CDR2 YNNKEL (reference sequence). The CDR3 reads CASSSRPQGEQFF. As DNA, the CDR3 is TGTGCCAGCAGCTCCCGCCCACAGGGCGAGCAGTTCTTC.

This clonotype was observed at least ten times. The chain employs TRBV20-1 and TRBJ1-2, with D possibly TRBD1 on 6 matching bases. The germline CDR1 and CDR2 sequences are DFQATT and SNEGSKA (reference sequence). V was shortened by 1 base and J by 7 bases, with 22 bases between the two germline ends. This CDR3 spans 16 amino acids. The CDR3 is CSARASGGKGSGGYTF. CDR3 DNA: TGCAGTGCTAGAGCCAGCGGGGGCAAGGGTTCGGGTGGCTACACCTTC.

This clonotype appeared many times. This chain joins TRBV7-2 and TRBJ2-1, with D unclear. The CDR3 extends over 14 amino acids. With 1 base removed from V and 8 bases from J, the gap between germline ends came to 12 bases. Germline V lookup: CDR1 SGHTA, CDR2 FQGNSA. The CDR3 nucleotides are TGTGCCAGCAGCTTAGTCTCGCTAGGCGATGAGCAGTTCTTC. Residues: CASSLVSLGDEQFF.

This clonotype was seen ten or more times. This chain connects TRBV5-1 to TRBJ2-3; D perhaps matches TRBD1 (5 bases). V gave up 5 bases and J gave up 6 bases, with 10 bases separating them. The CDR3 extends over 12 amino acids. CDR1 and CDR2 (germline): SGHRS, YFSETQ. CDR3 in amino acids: CASSSQVDTQYF. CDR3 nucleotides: TGCGCCAGCAGTTCACAGGTGGATACGCAGTATTTT.

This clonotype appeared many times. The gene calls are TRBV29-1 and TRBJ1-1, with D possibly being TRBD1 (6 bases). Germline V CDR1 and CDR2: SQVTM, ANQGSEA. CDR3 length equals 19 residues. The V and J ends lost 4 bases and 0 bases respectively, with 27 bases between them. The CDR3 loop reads CSVVTWGATGDAVNTEAFF. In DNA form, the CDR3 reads TGCAGCGTTGTGACGTGGGGGGCGACCGGGGACGCTGTGAACACTGAAGCTTTCTTT.

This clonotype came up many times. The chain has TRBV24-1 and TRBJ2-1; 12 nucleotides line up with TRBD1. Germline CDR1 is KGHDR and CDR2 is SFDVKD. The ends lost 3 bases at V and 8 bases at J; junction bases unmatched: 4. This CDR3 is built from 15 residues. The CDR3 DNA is TGTGCCACCAGTGATGGGACAGGGGGCTTGGATGAGCAGTTCTTC. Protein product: CATSDGTGGLDEQFF.

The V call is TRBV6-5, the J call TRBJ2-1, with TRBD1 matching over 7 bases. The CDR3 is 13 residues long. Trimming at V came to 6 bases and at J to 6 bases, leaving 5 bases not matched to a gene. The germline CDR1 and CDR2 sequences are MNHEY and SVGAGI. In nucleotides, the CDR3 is TGTGCCAGCAGGGGGACAGAAAGCAATGAGCAGTTCTTC. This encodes CASRGTESNEQFF.

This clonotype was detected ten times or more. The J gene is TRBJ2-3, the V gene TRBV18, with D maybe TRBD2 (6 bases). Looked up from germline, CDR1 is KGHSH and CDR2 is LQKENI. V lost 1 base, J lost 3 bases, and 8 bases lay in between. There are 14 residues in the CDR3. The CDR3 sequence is CASSPRLETDTQYF. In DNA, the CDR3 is TGTGCCAGCTCACCACGACTAGAGACAGATACGCAGTATTTT.

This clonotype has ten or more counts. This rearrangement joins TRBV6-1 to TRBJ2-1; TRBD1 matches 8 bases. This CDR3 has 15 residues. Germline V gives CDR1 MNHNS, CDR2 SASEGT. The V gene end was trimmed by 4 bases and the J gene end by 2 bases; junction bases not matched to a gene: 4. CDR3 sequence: CASSGGQEPYNEQFF. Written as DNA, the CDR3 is TGTGCCAGCAGTGGGGGACAGGAACCCTACAATGAGCAGTTCTTC.

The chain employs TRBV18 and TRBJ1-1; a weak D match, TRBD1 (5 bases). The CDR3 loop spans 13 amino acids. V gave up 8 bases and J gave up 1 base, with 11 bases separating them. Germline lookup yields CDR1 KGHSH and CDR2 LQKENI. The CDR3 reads CASGTVKNTEAFF. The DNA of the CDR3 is TGTGCCAGCGGGACCGTTAAGAACACTGAAGCTTTCTTT.

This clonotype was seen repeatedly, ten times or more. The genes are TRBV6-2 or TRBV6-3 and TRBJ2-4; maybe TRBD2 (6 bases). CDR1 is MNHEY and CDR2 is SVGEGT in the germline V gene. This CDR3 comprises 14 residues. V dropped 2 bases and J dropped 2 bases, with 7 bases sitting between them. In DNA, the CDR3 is TGTGCCAGCAGTTACGGGGACTCCAAAAACATTCAGTACTTC. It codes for CASSYGDSKNIQYF.

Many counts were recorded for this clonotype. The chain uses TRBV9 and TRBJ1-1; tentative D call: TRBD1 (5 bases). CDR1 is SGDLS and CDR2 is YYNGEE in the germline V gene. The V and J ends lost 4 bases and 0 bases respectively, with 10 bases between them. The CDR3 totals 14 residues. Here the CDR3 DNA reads TGTGCCAGCAGCTTCAGGGCTATGAACACTGAAGCTTTCTTT. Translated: CASSFRAMNTEAFF.

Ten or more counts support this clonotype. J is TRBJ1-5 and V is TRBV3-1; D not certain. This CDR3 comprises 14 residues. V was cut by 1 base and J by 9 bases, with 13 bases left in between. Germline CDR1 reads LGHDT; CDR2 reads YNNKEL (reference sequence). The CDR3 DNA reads TGTGCCAGCAGCCAAGGTGGCACCGCTAGGCCCCAGCATTTT. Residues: CASSQGGTARPQHF.

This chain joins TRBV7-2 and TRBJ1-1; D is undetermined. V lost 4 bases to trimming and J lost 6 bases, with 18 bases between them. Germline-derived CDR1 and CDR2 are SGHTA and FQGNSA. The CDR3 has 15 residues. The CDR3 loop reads CASSSRGGGSAEAFF. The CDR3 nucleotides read TGTGCCAGCAGCTCCCGGGGAGGAGGTTCGGCTGAAGCTTTCTTT.